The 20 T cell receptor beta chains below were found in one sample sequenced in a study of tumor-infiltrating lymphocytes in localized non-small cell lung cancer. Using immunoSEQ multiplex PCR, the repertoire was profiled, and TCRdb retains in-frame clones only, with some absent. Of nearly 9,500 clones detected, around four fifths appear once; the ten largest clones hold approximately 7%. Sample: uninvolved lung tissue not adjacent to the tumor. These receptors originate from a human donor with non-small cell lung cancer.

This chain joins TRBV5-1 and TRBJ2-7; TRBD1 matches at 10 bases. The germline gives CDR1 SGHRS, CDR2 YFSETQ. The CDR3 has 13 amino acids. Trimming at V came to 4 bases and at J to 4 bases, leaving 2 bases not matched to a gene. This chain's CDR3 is CASSRGQGYEQYF. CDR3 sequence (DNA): TGCGCCAGCAGCAGGGGACAGGGGTACGAGCAGTACTTC.

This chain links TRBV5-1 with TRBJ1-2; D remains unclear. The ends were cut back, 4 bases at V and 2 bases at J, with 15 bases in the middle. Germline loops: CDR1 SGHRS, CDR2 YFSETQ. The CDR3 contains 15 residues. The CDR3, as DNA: TGCGCCAGCAGCCCGTCTTCTGTGGGAAACTATGGCTACACCTTC. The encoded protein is CASSPSSVGNYGYTF.

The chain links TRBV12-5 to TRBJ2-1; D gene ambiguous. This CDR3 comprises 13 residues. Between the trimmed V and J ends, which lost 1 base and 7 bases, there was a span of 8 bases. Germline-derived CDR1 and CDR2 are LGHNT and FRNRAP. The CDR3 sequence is CASGLASWNEQFF. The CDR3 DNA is TGTGCTAGTGGTTTGGCCTCGTGGAATGAGCAGTTCTTC.

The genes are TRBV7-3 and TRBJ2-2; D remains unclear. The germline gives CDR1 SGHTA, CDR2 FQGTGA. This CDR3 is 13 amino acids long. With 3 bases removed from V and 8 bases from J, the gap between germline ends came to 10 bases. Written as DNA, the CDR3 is TGTGCCAGCAGCTTCGACTCAACGGGGGAGCTGTTTTTT. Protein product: CASSFDSTGELFF.

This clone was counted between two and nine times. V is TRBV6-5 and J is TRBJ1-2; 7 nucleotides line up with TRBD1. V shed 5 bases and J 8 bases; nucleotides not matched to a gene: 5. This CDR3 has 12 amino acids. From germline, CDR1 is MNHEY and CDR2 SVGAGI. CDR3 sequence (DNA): TGTGCCAGCAGTCCACAGGGGAGCGGCTACACCTTC. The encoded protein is CASSPQGSGYTF.

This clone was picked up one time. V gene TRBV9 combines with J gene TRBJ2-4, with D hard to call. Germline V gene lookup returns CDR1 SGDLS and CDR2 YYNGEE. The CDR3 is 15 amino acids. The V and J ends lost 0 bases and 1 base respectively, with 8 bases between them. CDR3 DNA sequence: TGTGCCAGCAGCGTAGACCCTGGGGCCAAAAACATTCAGTACTTC. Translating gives CASSVDPGAKNIQYF. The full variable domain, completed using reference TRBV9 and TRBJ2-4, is DSGVTQTPKHLITATGQRVTLRCSPRSGDLSVYWYQQSLDQGLQFLIQYYNGEERAKGNILERFSAQQFPDLHSELNLSSLELGDSALYFCASSVDPGAKNIQYFGAGTRLSVL.

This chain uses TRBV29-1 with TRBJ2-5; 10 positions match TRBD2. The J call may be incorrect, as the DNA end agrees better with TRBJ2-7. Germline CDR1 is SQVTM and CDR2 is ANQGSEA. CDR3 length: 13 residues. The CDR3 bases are TGCAGCGTCCATAGCGGGAGGTTCGCCGAGCAGTACTTC. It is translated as CSVHSGRFAEQYF.

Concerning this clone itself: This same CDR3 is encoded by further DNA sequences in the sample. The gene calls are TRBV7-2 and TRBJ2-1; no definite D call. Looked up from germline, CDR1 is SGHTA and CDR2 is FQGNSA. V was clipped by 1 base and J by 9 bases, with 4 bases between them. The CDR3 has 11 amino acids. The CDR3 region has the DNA TGTGCCAGCAGCTTAGGCAGTGAGCAGTTCTTC. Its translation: CASSLGSEQFF.

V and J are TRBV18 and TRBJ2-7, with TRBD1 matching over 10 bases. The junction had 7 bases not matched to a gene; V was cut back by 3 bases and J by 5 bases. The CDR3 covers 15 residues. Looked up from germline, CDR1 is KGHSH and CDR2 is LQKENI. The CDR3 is CASSPRQGTGDEQYF. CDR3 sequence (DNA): TGTGCCAGCTCACCCCGACAGGGGACAGGGGACGAGCAGTACTTC.

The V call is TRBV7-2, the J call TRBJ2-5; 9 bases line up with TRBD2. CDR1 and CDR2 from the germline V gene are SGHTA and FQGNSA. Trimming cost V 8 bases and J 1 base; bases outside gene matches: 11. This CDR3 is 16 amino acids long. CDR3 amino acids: CASCLGLAGFQETQYF. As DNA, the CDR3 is TGTGCCAGCTGCCTGGGGCTAGCGGGATTCCAAGAGACCCAGTACTTC.

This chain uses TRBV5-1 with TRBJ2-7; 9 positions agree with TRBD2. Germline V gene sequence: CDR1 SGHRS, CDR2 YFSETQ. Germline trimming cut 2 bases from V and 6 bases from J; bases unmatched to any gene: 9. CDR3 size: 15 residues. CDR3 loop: CASSFSTRGGIEQYF. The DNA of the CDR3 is TGCGCCAGCAGCTTCAGTACGCGGGGGGGTATCGAGCAGTACTTC.

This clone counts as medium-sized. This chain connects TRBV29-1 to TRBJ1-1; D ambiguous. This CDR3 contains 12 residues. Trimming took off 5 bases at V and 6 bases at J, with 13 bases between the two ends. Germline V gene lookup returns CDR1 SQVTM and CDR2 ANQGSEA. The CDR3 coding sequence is TGCAGCGTTTCTAGGGAAGGGTCTGAAGCTTTCTTT. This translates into CSVSREGSEAFF.

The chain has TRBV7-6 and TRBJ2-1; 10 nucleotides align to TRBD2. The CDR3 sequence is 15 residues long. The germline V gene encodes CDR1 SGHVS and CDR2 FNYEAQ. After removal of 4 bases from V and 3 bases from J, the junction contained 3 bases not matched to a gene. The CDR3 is CASSSEREGYNEQFF. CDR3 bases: TGTGCCAGCAGCTCAGAGCGGGAGGGCTACAATGAGCAGTTCTTC.

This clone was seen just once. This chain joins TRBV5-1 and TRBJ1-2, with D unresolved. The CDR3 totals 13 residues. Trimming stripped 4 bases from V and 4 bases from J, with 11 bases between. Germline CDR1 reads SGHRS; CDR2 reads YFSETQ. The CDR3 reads CASSLRLGYGYTF. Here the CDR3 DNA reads TGCGCCAGCAGCCTTAGGCTTGGCTATGGCTACACCTTC.

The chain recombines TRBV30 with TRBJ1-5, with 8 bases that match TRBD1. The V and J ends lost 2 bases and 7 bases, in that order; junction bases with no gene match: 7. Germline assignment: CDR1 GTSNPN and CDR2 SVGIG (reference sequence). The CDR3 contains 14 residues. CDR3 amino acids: CAWSTTGDAQPQHF. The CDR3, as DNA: TGTGCCTGGAGTACGACAGGGGATGCGCAGCCCCAGCATTTT. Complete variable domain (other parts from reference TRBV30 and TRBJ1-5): SQTIHQWPATLVQPVGSPLSLECTVEGTSNPNLYWYRQAAGRGLQLLFYSVGIGQISSEVPQNLSASRPQDRQFILSSKKLLLSDSGFYLCAWSTTGDAQPQHFGDGTRLSIL.

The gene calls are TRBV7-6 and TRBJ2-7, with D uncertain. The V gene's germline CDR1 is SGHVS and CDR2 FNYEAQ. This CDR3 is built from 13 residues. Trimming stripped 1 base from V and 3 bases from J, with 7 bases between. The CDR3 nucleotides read TGTGCCAGCAGCTTAGAAGGAATCTACGAGCAGTACTTC. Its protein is CASSLEGIYEQYF. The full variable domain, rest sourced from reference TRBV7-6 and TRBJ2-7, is GAGVSQSPRYKVTKRGQDVALRCDPISGHVSLYWYRQALGQGPEFLTYFNYEAQQDKSGLPNDRFSAERPEGSISTLTIQRTEQRDSAMYRCASSLEGIYEQYFGPGTRLTVT.

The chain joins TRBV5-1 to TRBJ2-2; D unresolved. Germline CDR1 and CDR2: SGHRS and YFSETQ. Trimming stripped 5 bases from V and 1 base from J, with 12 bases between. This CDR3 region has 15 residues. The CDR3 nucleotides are TGCGCCAGCAGGCAGGAAGCACTGAACACCGGGGAGCTGTTTTTT. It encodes CASRQEALNTGELFF.

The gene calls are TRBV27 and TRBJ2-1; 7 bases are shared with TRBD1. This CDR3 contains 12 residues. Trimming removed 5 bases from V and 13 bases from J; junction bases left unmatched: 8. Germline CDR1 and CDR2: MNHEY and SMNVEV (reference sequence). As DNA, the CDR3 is TGTGCCAGCAGTCTAAACAGGGGCCCCCAGTTCTTC. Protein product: CASSLNRGPQFF.

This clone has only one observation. The CDR3 region is CASSLSLTTLALSTDTQYF. The CDR3 DNA sequence: TGTGCCAGCAGCTTAAGCCTTACGACCCTAGCGTTAAGCACAGATACGCAGTATTTT. The V call is TRBV7-9, the J call TRBJ2-3, with D maybe TRBD2 (6 bases). The length of the CDR3 is 19 residues. V shed 2 bases and J shed 0 bases, with 21 bases lying between them. CDR1 SEHNR and CDR2 FQNEAQ come from the germline V gene (reference sequence). The full variable domain, rest sourced from reference TRBV7-9 and TRBJ2-3, is DTGVSQNPRHKITKRGQNVTFRCDPISEHNRLYWYRQTLGQGPEFLTYFQNEAQLEKSRLLSDRFSAERPKGSFSTLEIQRTEQGDSAMYLCASSLSLTTLALSTDTQYFGPGTRLTVL.

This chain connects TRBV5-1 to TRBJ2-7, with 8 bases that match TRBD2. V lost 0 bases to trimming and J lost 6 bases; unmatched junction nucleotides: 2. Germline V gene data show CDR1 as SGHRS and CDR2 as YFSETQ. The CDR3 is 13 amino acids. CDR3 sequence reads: CASSLGTSIEQYF. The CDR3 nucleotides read TGCGCCAGCAGCTTGGGGACTAGCATCGAGCAGTACTTC. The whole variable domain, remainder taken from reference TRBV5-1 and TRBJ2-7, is KAGVTQTPRYLIKTRGQQVTLSCSPISGHRSVSWYQQTPGQGLQFLFEYFSETQRNKGNFPGRFSGRQFSNSRSEMNVSTLELGDSALYLCASSLGTSIEQYFGPGTRLTVT.